The clone carrying this T cell receptor (beta chain) was observed many times. This record comes from a study of response to subunit inactivated influenza vaccine. TCRdb re-analysed the RT-PCR reads in MiXCR, keeping a single row per CDR3 protein. Of around 200,000 distinct CDR3 sequences listed, approximately 12% are singletons. The CDR3 runs 13 residues. Trimming took off 8 bases at V and 8 bases at J, with 16 bases between the two ends. Germline V gene data show CDR1 as SGHVS and CDR2 as FNYEAQ. This sample was also put to use in a study of T cells expressing NK-cell markers. That study reports: Scientists made TCR beta cDNA using 5'RACE template switching with UMIs. Just one sequenced donor of eight was HCMV-seronegative, while seven were seropositive. T cells sorted in several experiments were restricted to alpha-beta TCR T cells by an anti-gamma-delta TCR antibody. Of CD8+ T cells, roughly 1.0-7.5% belonged to dominant NKG2C+ clonotypes in several donors. It was still unclear whether expanded NKG2C+ T cell clones were HCMV specific.

The sequencing here drew on CD8+ T cells sorted from PBMCs, taken 12 days after vaccination. The chain employs TRBV7-6 and TRBJ2-1, with unresolved D. The receptor comes from a man aged 50 to 60 who received an inactivated influenza vaccine. DNA for the CDR3: TGTGCCAGCGGCCCCCATTACCGCGATGAGCAGTTCTTC. Translating it yields CASGPHYRDEQFF.